Below, 29 T cell receptor beta chains from the same sample are listed, as sequenced in a study of T cell responses to AZD1222 COVID-19 vaccine. Clones were sequenced by immunoSEQ multiplex PCR, and TCRdb holds only the in-frame ones, with some missing. The sample contains 150,000 to 200,000 clones, approximately 90% of which appear only once. Source: peripheral blood, taken on day 0 of AZD1222 vaccination. The receptors come from an adult in good health.

This clone showed up just once. The chain combines TRBV15 with TRBJ2-7; no definite D call. The CDR3 totals 15 residues. The germline CDR1 and CDR2 sequences are LNHNV and YYDKDF (reference sequence). V lost 1 base to trimming and J lost 0 bases, with 10 bases between them. DNA for the CDR3: TGTGCCACCAGCAGAGCGCGGACCCCCTCCTACGAGCAGTACTTC. Translation: CATSRARTPSYEQYF.

This chain connects TRBV6-5 to TRBJ2-7; 8 bases fit TRBD1. The CDR3 is 15 amino acids. Looked up from germline, CDR1 is MNHEY and CDR2 is SVGAGI. J was trimmed by 0 bases and V by 8 bases; bases with no gene match: 9. The chain's CDR3 is CASRKGQGASYEQYF. The CDR3 DNA reads TGTGCCAGCCGGAAAGGACAGGGTGCCTCCTACGAGCAGTACTTC.

This chain links TRBV6-2 or TRBV6-3 with TRBJ1-4; no clear D. V lost 5 bases and J 0 bases, leaving 7 bases between the germline ends. Germline lookup yields CDR1 MNHEY and CDR2 SVGEGT. This CDR3 spans 14 amino acids. In nucleotides, the CDR3 is TGTGCCAGCAGTAGCGGCTCAACTAATGAAAAACTGTTTTTT. Translation gives CASSSGSTNEKLFF.

This clone appeared once. CDR3 bases: TGTGCTAGTGGTTCTCCGGGACAGGGTAAAAATGAGCAGTTCTTC. Amino acids: CASGSPGQGKNEQFF. V is TRBV12-5 and J is TRBJ2-1; 9 bases fit TRBD1. The CDR3 covers 15 residues. Germline V gives CDR1 LGHNT, CDR2 FRNRAP. J gave up 7 bases and V 4 bases, and 8 bases lay outside the gene matches. The full variable domain, rest sourced from reference TRBV12-5 and TRBJ2-1, is DARVTQTPRHKVTEMGQEVTMRCQPILGHNTVFWYRQTMMQGLELLAYFRNRAPLDDSGMPKDRFSAEMPDATLATLKIQPSEPRDSAVYFCASGSPGQGKNEQFFGPGTRLTVL.

J is TRBJ1-1 and V is TRBV27; no clear D. The V end lost 6 bases, the J end lost 4 bases, and 12 bases lay between the germline ends. Germline CDR1 reads MNHEY; CDR2 reads SMNVEV (reference sequence). This CDR3 contains 13 residues. CDR3: CASSLLRVTEAFF. Written as DNA, the CDR3 is TGTGCCAGCAGCCTTCTCAGAGTCACTGAAGCTTTCTTT.

The chain employs TRBV19 and TRBJ2-7; tentatively, D is TRBD1 or TRBD2 (5 bases each). Per the germline V gene, CDR1 is LNHDA and CDR2 is SQIVND (reference sequence). Trimming stripped 3 bases from V and 4 bases from J, with 19 bases between. This CDR3 has 16 amino acids. CDR3 DNA: TGTGCCAGTAGTATGGGCCGGGACGTGGGATATTACGAGCAGTACTTC. The encoded protein is CASSMGRDVGYYEQYF.

This clone occurred once. This chain connects TRBV3-1 (or the pseudogene TRBV3-2) to TRBJ2-3, with TRBD2 identical over 9 bases. V was pared by 1 base and J by 3 bases, with 8 bases of the junction left unmatched. The germline V gene encodes CDR1 LGHDT and CDR2 YNNKEL (reference sequence). This CDR3 has 17 amino acids. The CDR3 bases are TGTGCCAGCAGCCAAGTACGAAGGCTAGCGGGGACAGATACGCAGTATTTT. This sequence encodes CASSQVRRLAGTDTQYF.

The DNA of the CDR3 is TGCGCCAGCAGCCAAGAAACAGGGGGTTATGAGCAGTACTTC. Amino acids: CASSQETGGYEQYF. V usage is TRBV4-1 and J usage is TRBJ2-7; 8 bases are a match to TRBD1. This CDR3 comprises 14 residues. CDR1 is MGHRA and CDR2 is YSYEKL in the germline V gene. V lost 0 bases to trimming and J lost 7 bases; unmatched junction nucleotides: 5.

V is TRBV5-8 and J is TRBJ1-2; D gene ambiguous. CDR1 SGHTS and CDR2 YDEGEE come from the germline V gene. V was cut by 6 bases and J by 5 bases, with 14 bases left in between. CDR3 length: 13 residues. The CDR3 here is CASNLGPSYGYTF. The CDR3 DNA sequence: TGTGCCAGCAACCTAGGGCCTTCATATGGCTACACCTTC. The whole variable domain, filled in from reference TRBV5-8 and TRBJ1-2, reads EAGVTQSPTHLIKTRGQQATLRCSPISGHTSVYWYQQALGLGLQFLLWYDEGEERNRGNFPPRFSGRQFPNYSSELNVNALELEDSALYLCASNLGPSYGYTFGSGTRLTVV.

This chain's CDR3 is CASSPKQLETQYF. CDR3 nucleotide sequence: TGTGCCAGCTCACCGAAGCAGCTAGAGACCCAGTACTTC. V is TRBV18 and J is TRBJ2-5; D not certain. The V and J ends lost 3 bases and 4 bases respectively, with 9 bases between them. Germline V gene data show CDR1 as KGHSH and CDR2 as LQKENI. CDR3 length equals 13 residues.

J is TRBJ2-5 and V is TRBV27, with 9 nucleotides matching TRBD2. Germline loops: CDR1 MNHEY, CDR2 SMNVEV (reference sequence). J was trimmed by 2 bases and V by 6 bases; bases with no gene match: 13. This CDR3 spans 17 amino acids. The CDR3 DNA reads as TGTGCCAGCAGGTCCGCGGGGGGGCGGGAGAGACAAGAGACCCAGTACTTC. This codes for CASRSAGGRERQETQYF.

This clone was observed a few times. This chain joins TRBV4-1 and TRBJ1-5; D is unresolved. V was trimmed by 1 base and J by 0 bases, leaving 7 bases between them. Germline V CDR1 and CDR2: MGHRA, YSYEKL. This CDR3 region has 15 residues. For the CDR3, the DNA is TGCGCCAGCAGCCAAGGCCCCAGTAGCAATCAGCCCCAGCATTTT. Encoded protein: CASSQGPSSNQPQHF.

The chain is built from TRBV10-3 and TRBJ2-2; 14 bases agree with TRBD2. V was pared by 7 bases and J by 5 bases, with 6 bases of the junction left unmatched. This CDR3 is 16 amino acids long. In germline, CDR1 is ENHRY, CDR2 SYGVKD. The CDR3 sequence: CAITGTSGGGTGELFF. In nucleotides, the CDR3 is TGTGCCATCACCGGGACTAGCGGGGGAGGGACCGGGGAGCTGTTTTTT.

The chain joins TRBV6-5 to TRBJ1-6; D is ambiguous. Germline loops: CDR1 MNHEY, CDR2 SVGAGI. The CDR3 consists of 15 residues. Trimming removed 10 bases at V and 7 bases at J, with 20 bases between. CDR3 region: CAISASSGTNSPLHF. The CDR3 DNA sequence: TGTGCCATTTCGGCGTCTTCAGGAACCAATTCACCCCTCCACTTT.

The chain is built from TRBV3-1 (or the pseudogene TRBV3-2) and TRBJ1-2, with unresolved D. Germline V gives CDR1 LGHDT, CDR2 YNNKEL (reference sequence). Between the trimmed V and J ends, which lost 0 bases and 4 bases, there was a span of 9 bases. The CDR3 is 14 residues long. The CDR3 DNA sequence: TGTGCCAGCAGCCAAGACCCCCGCGCCTATGGCTACACCTTC. Translating gives CASSQDPRAYGYTF.

The chain recombines TRBV5-6 with TRBJ2-3; perhaps TRBD2 as D (6 bases). Germline lookup yields CDR1 SGHDT and CDR2 YYEEEE. The CDR3 spans 15 residues. Trimming took 4 bases from V and 1 from J, leaving 13 bases between them. CDR3 in DNA: TGTGCCAGCAGCCCCGGGAGTTGGCGCACAGATACGCAGTATTTT. It yields the protein CASSPGSWRTDTQYF.

This rearrangement joins TRBV7-2 to TRBJ1-1, with D unresolved. Trimming stripped 5 bases from V and 1 base from J, with 23 bases between. The CDR3 runs 18 residues. Germline V gene sequence: CDR1 SGHTA, CDR2 FQGNSA. This chain's CDR3 is CASSPTEGRRLQNTEAFF. DNA for the CDR3: TGTGCCAGCAGCCCAACTGAGGGCAGGAGGTTACAGAACACTGAAGCTTTCTTT. Using reference TRBV7-2 and TRBJ1-1 for the parts outside the CDR3, the full variable domain is GAGVSQSPSNKVTEKGKDVELRCDPISGHTALYWYRQSLGQGLEFLIYFQGNSAPDKSGLPSDRFSAERTGGSVSTLTIQRTQQEDSAVYLCASSPTEGRRLQNTEAFFGQGTRLTVV.

The V call is TRBV6-6, the J call TRBJ1-1; 7 nucleotides line up with TRBD1. V gave up 5 bases and J gave up 4 bases; unmatched junction bases: 7. Per the germline V gene, CDR1 is MNHNY and CDR2 is SVGAGI (reference sequence). There are 14 residues in the CDR3. The CDR3 reads CASSRDTGVTEAFF. The CDR3 region has the DNA TGTGCCAGCAGTCGAGATACAGGGGTCACTGAAGCTTTCTTT.

The genes are TRBV5-1 and TRBJ2-3; TRBD1 matches at 8 bases. From germline, CDR1 is SGHRS and CDR2 YFSETQ. CDR3 length: 15 amino acids. V was clipped by 3 bases and J by 2 bases; unmatched bases: 5. This CDR3 is CASSSWDRNTDTQYF. CDR3 nucleotides: TGCGCCAGCAGCTCCTGGGACAGGAACACAGATACGCAGTATTTT.

The chain carries TRBV19 and TRBJ1-5; 7 nucleotides match TRBD1. The J segment lost 3 bases and the V segment lost 10 bases, leaving 15 bases of the junction unmatched. The CDR3 runs to 16 residues. Germline assignment: CDR1 LNHDA and CDR2 SQIVND (reference sequence). CDR3 region: CATTPGARGYNQPQHF. The CDR3 DNA reads TGTGCCACCACACCGGGTGCCAGGGGGTACAATCAGCCCCAGCATTTT. Based on the CDR3 plus reference TRBV19 and TRBJ1-5, the full variable domain is DGGITQSPKYLFRKEGQNVTLSCEQNLNHDAMYWYRQDPGQGLRLIYYSQIVNDFQKGDIAEGYSVSREKKESFPLTVTSAQKNPTAFYLCATTPGARGYNQPQHFGDGTRLSIL.

The chain is built from TRBV11-3 and TRBJ2-2; weak D call: TRBD1 (5 bases). The germline gives CDR1 SGHNT, CDR2 YENEEA. CDR3 length: 15 residues. Trimming took off 4 bases at V and 2 bases at J, with 11 bases between the two ends. The chain's CDR3 is CASSSSGFNTGELFF. The DNA of the CDR3 is TGTGCCAGCAGCTCTTCAGGGTTCAACACCGGGGAGCTGTTTTTT.

The V and J genes are TRBV28 and TRBJ2-3; D perhaps matches TRBD2 (6 bases). The V and J ends lost 2 bases and 2 bases respectively, with 8 bases between them. In germline, CDR1 is MDHEN, CDR2 SYDVKM. The CDR3 covers 14 residues. CDR3 bases: TGTGCCAGCAGTTTAGGGACTCCCACAGATACGCAGTATTTT. This gives the protein CASSLGTPTDTQYF.

This clone has more than one count but fewer than ten. V and J are TRBV18 and TRBJ2-5; 8 bases agree with TRBD2. The CDR3 sequence is 16 residues long. The germline CDR1 and CDR2 sequences are KGHSH and LQKENI. The V and J ends lost 0 bases and 7 bases, in that order; junction bases with no gene match: 10. The CDR3 DNA reads as TGTGCCAGCTCACCACCATCCGGGGGGGCCGGTGGGACCCAGTACTTC. As protein: CASSPPSGGAGGTQYF.

The V call is TRBV5-4, the J call TRBJ2-7, with D tentatively TRBD2 (5 bases). The CDR3 runs to 17 residues. Germline V lookup: CDR1 SGHNT, CDR2 YYREEE (reference sequence). V gave up 3 bases and J gave up 3 bases, with 22 bases separating them. This chain's CDR3 is CASSSGYWELGSYEQYF. The CDR3 DNA follows: TGTGCCAGCAGCTCCGGATACTGGGAATTAGGGAGCTACGAGCAGTACTTC.

V usage is TRBV2 and J usage is TRBJ2-7; 13 bases map to TRBD2. V gave up 11 bases and J gave up 6 bases; unmatched junction bases: 7. Germline values: CDR1 SNHLY, CDR2 FYNNEI. The CDR3 is 13 residues long. CDR3 nucleotide sequence: TGTGCCCCCCGGACTAGCGGGAGTGTCGAGCAGTACTTC. Amino acid sequence: CAPRTSGSVEQYF.

The V call is TRBV6-2 or TRBV6-3, the J call TRBJ2-1; 7 bases are shared with TRBD2. The CDR3 is made up of 15 amino acids. The germline gives CDR1 MNHEY, CDR2 SVGEGT. V shed 2 bases and J 4 bases; nucleotides not matched to a gene: 5. The CDR3 bases are TGTGCCAGCAGTTACGGGGGAGGGCAGTACAATGAGCAGTTCTTC. It codes for CASSYGGGQYNEQFF.

The V and J genes are TRBV7-6 and TRBJ1-3; the match to TRBD1 covers 9 bases. Germline V lookup: CDR1 SGHVS, CDR2 FNYEAQ. CDR3 length: 15 residues. V dropped 1 base and J dropped 6; count of bases not matched to a gene: 4. In DNA form, the CDR3 reads TGTGCCAGCAGCTTAGACACAGGGGGCCAAAACACCATATATTTT. This sequence encodes CASSLDTGGQNTIYF.

The rearrangement links TRBV29-1 to TRBJ1-1, with TRBD1 identical over 7 bases. The germline gives CDR1 SQVTM, CDR2 ANQGSEA. The junction had 5 bases not matched to a gene; V was cut back by 7 bases and J by 3 bases. The CDR3 length is 12 residues. CDR3 loop: CSAGQWDTEAFF. The CDR3, as DNA: TGCAGCGCGGGACAGTGGGACACTGAAGCTTTCTTT.

The V call is TRBV10-3, the J call TRBJ1-2; D is uncertain. The CDR3 loop spans 12 amino acids. Germline assignment: CDR1 ENHRY and CDR2 SYGVKD. The V end lost 9 bases, the J end lost 0 bases, and 8 bases lay between the germline ends. The CDR3 region is CAIPLANYGYTF. CDR3 sequence (DNA): TGTGCCATTCCACTTGCTAACTATGGCTACACCTTC.